Listed below are T cell receptor beta chains from one sample, sequenced in a study of CD8+CD57+ T cells in acquired aplastic anemia. TCRdb passed the reads through MiXCR, listing each CDR3 protein once. The sample shows around 290,000 distinct CDR3 sequences, 50% to 65% of them seen only once. Material: sorted CD4+, CD8+, or CD8+CD57+ T cells (not recorded which) from PBMCs. The origin of the receptors is a human donor with aplastic anemia. Each CDR3 is given with its conserved first and last residue. D genes are given only for firm matches. Clone size appears in some rows only: once, few, many, or a class for an expanded clone.

15	TRBV2	TRBJ1-1	-	TRBD1	CASRPGTGGNTEAFF	TGTGCCAGCAGACCCGGGACAGGGGGAAACACTGAAGCTTTCTTT
16	TRBV7-3	TRBJ2-3	-	-	CASSLRLSLGADTQYF	TGTGCCAGCAGCTTACGCCTTTCTCTGGGGGCAGATACGCAGTATTTT
15	TRBV20-1	TRBJ2-7	-	TRBD2	CSARPHAGDDYEQYF	TGCAGTGCACGACCTCACGCGGGAGATGACTACGAGCAGTACTTC
15	TRBV5-6	TRBJ2-3	-	TRBD1	CASSLGGTGADTQYF	TGTGCCAGCAGCTTGGGGGGGACAGGGGCAGATACGCAGTATTTT
15	TRBV7-9	TRBJ2-7	-	TRBD1	CASSLVGQGIDEQYF	TGTGCCAGCAGCTTAGTAGGACAGGGAATCGATGAGCAGTACTTC
16	TRBV7-2	TRBJ2-5	-	-	CASSLVGSGLDQPQYF	TGTGCCAGCAGCTTAGTAGGTTCAGGCCTTGATCAGCCCCAGTACTTC
14	TRBV5-5	TRBJ2-1	-	-	CASSLGFSPAEQFF	TGTGCCAGCAGCCTGGGCTTTAGCCCGGCTGAGCAGTTCTTC
15	TRBV6-5	TRBJ1-6	many	-	CASRDLDFYNSPLHF	TGTGCCAGCAGAGACCTCGACTTCTATAATTCACCCCTCCACTTT
18	TRBV14	TRBJ2-5	-	TRBD2	CASSQDMGTRGPIETQYF	TGTGCCAGCAGCCAAGATATGGGGACTAGAGGCCCTATAGAGACCCAGTACTTC
13	TRBV6-1	TRBJ1-2	few	-	CASRKAGAGGYTF	TGTGCCAGCAGGAAAGCGGGAGCTGGAGGCTACACCTTC
19	TRBV20-1	TRBJ2-3	many	-	CSARDKGDSGKSSTDTQYF	TGCAGTGCTAGAGATAAGGGGGATAGCGGAAAAAGTAGCACAGATACGCAGTATTTT
15	TRBV7-2	TRBJ1-6	-	TRBD1	CASSLGGQGNSPLHF	TGTGCCAGCAGCTTGGGGGGACAGGGAAATTCACCCCTCCACTTT
15	TRBV7-2	TRBJ2-2	-	TRBD2	CASSLIAGSTGELFF	TGTGCCAGCAGCTTGATAGCGGGAAGTACCGGGGAGCTGTTTTTT
13	TRBV7-2	TRBJ2-7	few	TRBD2	CASRLAGEAEQYF	TGTGCCAGCAGGCTAGCGGGGGAAGCCGAGCAGTACTTC
14	TRBV2	TRBJ2-7	-	TRBD1	CASTRQGALREQYF	TGTGCCAGCACAAGACAGGGAGCTTTGCGGGAGCAGTACTTC
14	TRBV20-1	TRBJ2-7	-	-	CSVPLSAGTGEQYF	TGCAGTGTCCCCCTTAGCGCAGGGACGGGCGAGCAGTACTTC
13	TRBV6-5	TRBJ2-1	many	TRBD2	CASSYSLREGRFF	TGTGCCAGCAGTTACAGTCTGCGGGAGGGCAGGTTCTTC
15	TRBV5-4	TRBJ2-1	-	TRBD2	CVSSRLAGGRNEQFF	TGTGTCAGCAGCCGACTAGCGGGGGGTCGGAATGAGCAGTTCTTC
15	TRBV7-8	TRBJ2-1	-	-	CASSLQRSSYNEQFF	TGTGCCAGCAGCTTACAGCGGAGCTCCTACAATGAGCAGTTCTTC
15	TRBV5-1	TRBJ1-1	many	TRBD1	CASMLGQGSNTEAFF	TGCGCCAGCATGCTCGGACAGGGCTCGAACACTGAAGCTTTCTTT
15	TRBV7-6	TRBJ2-5	-	-	CASSAQGAVPETQYF	TGTGCCAGCAGCGCCCAAGGTGCCGTTCCGGAGACCCAGTACTTC
15	TRBV7-8	TRBJ1-3	-	-	CASSLGPASGNTIYF	TGTGCCAGCAGCTTGGGACCGGCCTCTGGAAACACCATATATTTT
13	TRBV5-1	TRBJ1-2	many	-	CASSWQGTDGYTF	TGCGCCAGCAGCTGGCAAGGGACTGACGGCTACACCTTC
11	TRBV20-1	TRBJ2-5	-	-	CSATPGETQYF	TGCAGTGCTACGCCCGGGGAGACCCAGTACTTC
13	TRBV3-1	TRBJ2-7	once	-	CASSYSMGYEQYF	TGTGCCAGCAGTTACTCGATGGGGTACGAGCAGTACTTC
18	TRBV9	TRBJ2-3	once	TRBD1	CASSVPRHGTGGADTQYF	TGTGCCAGCAGCGTACCCCGCCACGGGACAGGGGGCGCAGATACGCAGTATTTT
14	TRBV5-1	TRBJ1-6	many	-	CASSLSQGYSPLHF	TGCGCCAGCAGCTTGTCCCAGGGATACTCACCCCTCCACTTT
14	TRBV24-1	TRBJ2-7	few	-	CATSDLLEPYEQYF	TGTGCCACCAGTGATTTGCTGGAGCCCTACGAGCAGTACTTC
10	TRBV7-3	TRBJ1-2	once	-	CASSREGATF	TGTGCCAGCAGCCGCGAAGGAGCCACCTTC
12	TRBV10-3	TRBJ2-7	-	-	CASSVQANEQYF	TGTGCCAGCAGTGTCCAGGCAAACGAGCAGTACTTC
13	TRBV20-1	TRBJ2-7	few	-	CSASPMGRGEQYF	TGCAGTGCTAGTCCCATGGGAAGGGGCGAGCAGTACTTC
13	TRBV2	TRBJ2-3	-	TRBD1	CASGTGLQDTQYF	TGTGCCAGCGGGACAGGGCTCCAAGATACGCAGTATTTT
12	TRBV29-1	TRBJ2-3	-	TRBD1	CSVERGPDTQYF	TGCAGCGTTGAGAGGGGGCCAGATACGCAGTATTTT
13	TRBV7-9	TRBJ2-1	-	-	CASSFMGYNEQFF	TGTGCCAGCAGCTTTATGGGCTACAATGAGCAGTTCTTC
14	TRBV20-1	TRBJ2-7	-	TRBD2	CSASVASGTYEQYF	TGCAGTGCTAGCGTGGCTAGCGGGACCTACGAGCAGTACTTC
15	TRBV7-2	TRBJ1-4	-	-	CASSTTGHTNEKLFF	TGTGCCAGCAGCACCACGGGACATACTAATGAAAAACTGTTTTTT
19	TRBV15	TRBJ2-5	once	-	CATSRDHYRAVAGQETQYF	TGTGCCACCAGCAGAGATCACTATCGGGCGGTTGCGGGGCAAGAGACCCAGTACTTC
14	TRBV5-6	TRBJ2-3	-	TRBD1	CASYRQGETDTQYF	TGTGCCAGCTACCGACAGGGGGAAACAGATACGCAGTATTTT
12	TRBV5-1	TRBJ2-7	-	-	CASSFGGFEQYF	TGCGCCAGCAGCTTCGGGGGATTCGAGCAGTACTTC